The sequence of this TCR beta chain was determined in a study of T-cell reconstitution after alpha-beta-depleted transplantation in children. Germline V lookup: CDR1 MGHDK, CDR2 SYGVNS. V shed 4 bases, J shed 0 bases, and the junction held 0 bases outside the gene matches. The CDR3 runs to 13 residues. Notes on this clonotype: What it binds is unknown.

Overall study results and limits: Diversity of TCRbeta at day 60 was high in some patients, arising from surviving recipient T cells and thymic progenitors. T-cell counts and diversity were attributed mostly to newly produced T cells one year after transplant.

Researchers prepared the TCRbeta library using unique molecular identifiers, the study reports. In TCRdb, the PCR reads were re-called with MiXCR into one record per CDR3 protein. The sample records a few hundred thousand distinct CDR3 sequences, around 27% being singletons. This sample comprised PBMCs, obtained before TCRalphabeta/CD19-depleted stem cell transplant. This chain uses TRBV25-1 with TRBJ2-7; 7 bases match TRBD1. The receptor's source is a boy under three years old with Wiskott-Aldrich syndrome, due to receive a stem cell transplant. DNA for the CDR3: TGTGCCAGCAGTGGGGACAGCTCCTACGAGCAGTACTTC. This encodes CASSGDSSYEQYF.